This T cell receptor (beta chain) came from a study of CD8 T cells in Susac syndrome. Reverse transcription of roughly 0.5 to 1 ug RNA was carried out with random hexamers. TCRdb ran MiXCR on the immunoSEQ multiplex PCR reads and lists one entry per CDR3 protein. The sample records about 210,000 distinct CDR3 sequences, about 95% being singletons. Sequencing of TCR beta drew on CD8+ and CD4+ T cells from blood. This TCR came from a human donor with multiple sclerosis. The sample was CD4+ T cells from PBMCs.

The CDR3 protein is CASSQDSAGGPSEETQYF. In nucleotides, the CDR3 is TGTGCCAGCAGCCAAGATTCCGCGGGAGGGCCGTCAGAAGAGACCCAGTACTTC. The J gene is TRBJ2-5, the V gene TRBV3-1; 9 bases line up with TRBD2. The CDR3 is made up of 18 amino acids. The J segment lost 3 bases and the V segment lost 0 bases, leaving 11 bases of the junction unmatched. Germline V gives CDR1 LGHDT, CDR2 YNNKEL (reference sequence).